Shown below are 11 T cell receptor beta chains from a single sample sequenced in a study of OX40 agonist ivuxolimab in advanced cancers. Clones were sequenced by immunoSEQ multiplex PCR, and TCRdb holds only the in-frame ones, with some missing. The sample carries around 18,000 clones, over 55% recorded once. Sample: CD4+ or CD8+ T cells sorted from blood, taken in a trial of the OX40 agonist ivuxolimab. Receptor source: an adult with an advanced solid tumor such as melanoma, head and neck, liver or kidney cancer.

The sample holds one count of this clone. The chain couples TRBV6-5 to TRBJ1-1; weak D call: TRBD1 (5 bases). Trimming took 0 bases from V and 4 from J, leaving 9 bases between them. The CDR3 runs 14 residues. The V gene's germline CDR1 is MNHEY and CDR2 SVGAGI. The CDR3 spells CASSYSGGFTEAFF. The CDR3 DNA reads TGTGCCAGCAGTTACTCCGGGGGGTTCACTGAAGCTTTCTTT.

This clone was recorded a few times. This rearrangement joins TRBV7-9 to TRBJ2-3; TRBD1 agrees at 10 bases. Germline-derived CDR1 and CDR2 are SEHNR and FQNEAQ (reference sequence). The J segment lost 3 bases and the V segment lost 7 bases, leaving 7 bases of the junction unmatched. This CDR3 contains 15 residues. This CDR3 reads CASTWDRGTTDTQYF. The CDR3 DNA follows: TGTGCCAGCACCTGGGACAGGGGTACTACAGATACGCAGTATTTT.

The chain joins TRBV13 to TRBJ1-3; perhaps TRBD1 as D (6 bases). The CDR3 is made up of 16 amino acids. Trimming shortened V by 3 bases and J by 0 bases, and 12 bases separated the two germline ends. Germline V gene lookup returns CDR1 PRHDT and CDR2 FYEKMQ (reference sequence). CDR3 bases: TGTGCCAGCAGCTTGTATGAGGGACACTCTGGAAACACCATATATTTT. This encodes CASSLYEGHSGNTIYF.

This clone was seen just once. The same CDR3 also results from other DNA sequences found in this sample. Here the CDR3 reads CASSRTGTYEQYF. CDR3 in DNA: TGTGCCAGCAGCCGGACAGGAACCTACGAGCAGTACTTC. The rearrangement uses TRBV7-6 and TRBJ2-7; 7 positions match TRBD1. Trimming cost V 5 bases and J 2 bases; bases outside gene matches: 3. This CDR3 has 13 amino acids. CDR1 is SGHVS and CDR2 is FNYEAQ in the germline V gene.

The rearrangement joins TRBV30 to TRBJ2-7; TRBD1 agrees at 11 bases. Germline CDR1 is GTSNPN and CDR2 is SVGIG (reference sequence). The trim removed 8 bases at V and 2 bases at J, leaving 2 bases unmatched. The CDR3 length is 12 residues. The CDR3: CAGTGGPYEQYF. For the CDR3, the DNA is TGTGCCGGGACAGGGGGGCCCTACGAGCAGTACTTC. Full variable domain (remainder filled in from reference TRBV30 and TRBJ2-7): SQTIHQWPATLVQPVGSPLSLECTVEGTSNPNLYWYRQAAGRGLQLLFYSVGIGQISSEVPQNLSASRPQDRQFILSSKKLLLSDSGFYLCAGTGGPYEQYFGPGTRLTVT.

The rearrangement links TRBV6-5 to TRBJ2-5; D is uncertain. The J call is uncertain, as TRBJ2-7 better fits the DNA end. Germline V gene sequence: CDR1 MNHEY, CDR2 SVGAGI. The CDR3 consists of 11 residues. The CDR3 reads CASSSAYEQYF. The CDR3 DNA is TGTGCCAGCAGTTCCGCCTACGAGCAGTACTTC.

Only a few counts were recorded for this clone. The chain couples TRBV9 to TRBJ2-3; tentatively, D is TRBD1 or TRBD2 (5 bases each). CDR3 length equals 15 residues. Germline CDR1 SGDLS, CDR2 YYNGEE. Trimming removed 0 bases at V and 3 bases at J, with 11 bases between. CDR3 amino acids: CASSVGQGRTDTQYF. CDR3 coding DNA: TGTGCCAGCAGCGTAGGGCAGGGACGGACAGATACGCAGTATTTT. Variable domain in full (rest from reference TRBV9 and TRBJ2-3): DSGVTQTPKHLITATGQRVTLRCSPRSGDLSVYWYQQSLDQGLQFLIQYYNGEERAKGNILERFSAQQFPDLHSELNLSSLELGDSALYFCASSVGQGRTDTQYFGPGTRLTVL.

J is TRBJ1-2 and V is TRBV30, with 7 bases aligning to TRBD1. Germline V gene sequence: CDR1 GTSNPN, CDR2 SVGIG (reference sequence). The CDR3 has 15 amino acids. CDR3 loop: CAGAVTGKNGPGYTF. DNA of the CDR3: TGTGCTGGGGCGGTGACAGGGAAAAATGGCCCTGGCTACACCTTC.

This clone was seen once. The chain has TRBV2 and TRBJ2-2; 9 nucleotides agree with TRBD2. CDR3 length: 16 amino acids. The trim removed 8 bases at V and 7 bases at J, leaving 14 bases unmatched. Germline values: CDR1 SNHLY, CDR2 FYNNEI. CDR3 amino acids: CASSRGVAGVLGELFF. CDR3 sequence (DNA): TGTGCCAGCTCCCGAGGGGTAGCGGGGGTTCTCGGGGAGCTGTTTTTT.

The rearrangement uses TRBV2 and TRBJ1-4, with D uncertain. The CDR3 length is 14 residues. Germline V gives CDR1 SNHLY, CDR2 FYNNEI. Trimming took off 5 bases at V and 8 bases at J, with 15 bases between the two ends. The CDR3 DNA is TGTGCCAGCAGTCCAGATACTAGATCCGAAAAACTGTTTTTT. Encoded protein: CASSPDTRSEKLFF.

The chain joins TRBV11-3 to TRBJ2-5; 8 nucleotides agree with TRBD2. The junction had 10 bases not matched to a gene; V was cut back by 5 bases and J by 5 bases. The CDR3 consists of 15 residues. Germline CDR1 is SGHNT and CDR2 is YENEEA. The CDR3 sequence is CASSLREGEEETQYF. CDR3 bases: TGTGCCAGCAGCCTACGGGAGGGCGAGGAGGAGACCCAGTACTTC.